Below, 14 T cell receptor beta chains from the same sample are listed, as sequenced in a study of blood T cells in healthy people across ages. A J-beta primer mix and a sample-barcoded 5' primer were used in a second PCR of roughly 6 to 11 cycles. TCRdb called the 5' RACE reads again in MiXCR, with one record for every CDR3 protein. The sample consists of 850,000 to 1,000,000 distinct CDR3 sequences, roughly half of them appearing once. The source material was blood. All receptors come from a woman aged 55 to 70 in good health.

The chain is built from TRBV28 and TRBJ1-5, with D possibly TRBD1 on 5 matching bases. The V and J ends lost 6 bases and 1 base respectively, with 13 bases between them. This CDR3 region has 15 residues. CDR1 MDHEN and CDR2 SYDVKM come from the germline V gene. In DNA, the CDR3 is TGTGCCAGCAGGGTCCAGGGTGCGAGCAATCAGCCCCAGCATTTT. Protein: CASRVQGASNQPQHF.

As regards this clonotype: The junction does not match germline at one end; this may be a read error. The V gene is TRBV20-1, the J gene TRBJ1-2; no firm D call. CDR1 is DFQATT, CDR2 SNEGSKA, per germline (reference sequence). The CDR3 consists of 11 residues. DNA of the CDR3: TGCAGTGCTAGGGCCGGGTACGGCTACATCTTC. This gives the protein CSARAGYGYIF.

This clonotype occurred once. V gene TRBV4-2 combines with J gene TRBJ2-1; 7 nucleotides align to TRBD2. Germline CDR1 is LGHNA and CDR2 is YNFKEQ. With 1 base clipped from V and 5 bases from J, the junction kept 5 bases outside the gene matches. The CDR3 is made up of 15 amino acids. The CDR3 is CASSQVERDHNEQFF. DNA for the CDR3: TGTGCCAGCAGCCAAGTAGAGCGGGATCACAATGAGCAGTTCTTC.

The genes are TRBV7-9 and TRBJ2-2; 10 bases align to TRBD2. Losses at the gene ends were 5 bases for V and 7 bases for J; bases not matched to a gene: 16. Germline V gene lookup returns CDR1 SEHNR and CDR2 FQNEAQ (reference sequence). This CDR3 has 18 amino acids. The CDR3: CASSPRLGAGGPFGELFF. The CDR3 nucleotides are TGTGCCAGCAGCCCCCGCCTGGGAGCGGGAGGGCCATTCGGGGAGCTGTTTTTT.

This clonotype was counted only a few times. CDR3 DNA sequence: TGTGCCAGCAGTTCCTCCACTAGTTACGAGCAGTACTTC. As protein: CASSSSTSYEQYF. The chain recombines TRBV27 with TRBJ2-7, with TRBD2 as a possible D gene (5 bases). Germline loops: CDR1 MNHEY, CDR2 SMNVEV (reference sequence). The CDR3 totals 13 residues. Trimming stripped 4 bases from V and 4 bases from J, with 11 bases between.

The V gene is TRBV28, the J gene TRBJ2-3; unclear D gene. The CDR3 sequence is 15 residues long. Germline CDR1 reads MDHEN; CDR2 reads SYDVKM. Trimming pared 5 bases from V and 1 base from J, leaving 13 bases between. The CDR3 nucleotides read TGTGCCAGCAGTACCCGTAGGCGGCGCACAGATACGCAGTATTTT. Amino acid sequence: CASSTRRRRTDTQYF.

In regard to this clonotype: An end of the junction differs from the germline gene, which may be a read error. The chain has TRBV30 and TRBJ2-1, with D hard to call. CDR3 length: 14 amino acids. Germline-derived CDR1 and CDR2 are GTSNPN and SVGIG (reference sequence). CDR3 DNA: TGTGCCCGGAGTGTTGGGCACTCCTACAATGAGCAGTTCTTC. Translation gives CARSVGHSYNEQFF.

The chain links TRBV12-3 or TRBV12-4 to TRBJ1-2; 8 positions match TRBD1. V trimming: 5 bases; J trimming: 12 bases; junction bases outside the gene matches: 11. This CDR3 is built from 13 residues. The CDR3 spells CASSPGTGVKHTF. CDR3 nucleotide sequence: TGTGCCAGCAGTCCCGGGACAGGTGTCAAACACACCTTC.

The chain employs TRBV7-9 and TRBJ1-6; D remains unclear. The CDR3 has 12 amino acids. Germline assignment: CDR1 SEHNR and CDR2 FQNEAQ (reference sequence). The V end was cut by 3 bases, the J end by 9 bases, with 6 bases between. The CDR3 coding sequence is TGTGCCAGCAGCTTCTCCATTTCACCCCTCCACTTT. Residues: CASSFSISPLHF.

This clonotype was seen more than once but under ten times. This sequence joins TRBV7-2 and TRBJ2-4; 7 bases line up with TRBD2. The CDR3 sequence is 19 residues long. Looked up from germline, CDR1 is SGHTA and CDR2 is FQGNSA. Unmatched junction bases numbered 17, after V lost 5 bases and J lost 1 base. The CDR3 DNA reads TGTGCCAGCAGCCCCCGGACTAGTAAAGGCGGTGGGGCCAAAAACATTCAGTACTTC. This sequence encodes CASSPRTSKGGGAKNIQYF.

V usage is TRBV5-1 and J usage is TRBJ2-4, with 9 nucleotides matching TRBD2. TRBJ2-7 explains the end of the DNA better; the J call may be wrong. This CDR3 region has 16 residues. Germline CDR1 reads SGHRS; CDR2 reads YFSETQ. The CDR3, as DNA: TGCGCCAGCAGCTTGGATGGCGGGAGGGCCAAAAACGAGCAGTACTTC. Amino acid sequence: CASSLDGGRAKNEQYF.

As concerns this clonotype: At one end the junction does not follow the germline gene, possibly because of a read error. The chain couples TRBV23-1 to TRBJ2-1; possible D gene TRBD1, 6 bases. TRBV23-1 is known as an ORF, though its function is uncertain. The CDR3 runs to 15 residues. The CDR3 DNA is TGCGACAGCAGTCAATCTAATCAGGGGCACAATGAGCAGTTCTTC. It specifies CDSSQSNQGHNEQFF.

The chain has TRBV7-9 and TRBJ1-4; D is undetermined. CDR3 length equals 12 residues. Germline V gene data show CDR1 as SEHNR and CDR2 as FQNEAQ (reference sequence). V was trimmed by 1 base and J by 5 bases, leaving 2 bases between them. The CDR3 coding sequence is TGTGCCAGCAGCTTAGACAATGAAAAACTGTTTTTT. Translating it yields CASSLDNEKLFF.

This clonotype has only a few counts. The chain recombines TRBV7-2 with TRBJ2-7; D is possibly TRBD1 (6 bases). The CDR3 covers 14 residues. Germline loops: CDR1 SGHTA, CDR2 FQGNSA. Trimming took off 5 bases at V and 4 bases at J, with 15 bases between the two ends. The CDR3 spells CASSRQGTGYEQYF. The CDR3 DNA reads as TGTGCCAGCAGCCGTCAGGGAACAGGGTACGAGCAGTACTTC. The full variable domain, rest sourced from reference TRBV7-2 and TRBJ2-7, is GAGVSQSPSNKVTEKGKDVELRCDPISGHTALYWYRQSLGQGLEFLIYFQGNSAPDKSGLPSDRFSAERTGGSVSTLTIQRTQQEDSAVYLCASSRQGTGYEQYFGPGTRLTVT.